The source of this T cell receptor (beta chain) is a study of blood T cell repertoires in COVID-19 (dated by TCRdb to about 2020). Study-wide context: Collaborator samples came from the United States, Italy and Spain and covered acute and convalescent phases of COVID-19. The prospective study material was composed of cDNA or gDNA derived from T cells, B-cell-depleted T cells, or PBMCs. Subjects who had been exposed to COVID-19, were actively infected with it, or had recovered from it provided the deeply sampled blood TCRbeta repertoires that made up the dataset. A freely available public database, intended as a resource for researchers studying the immune response to SARS-CoV-2, is where the repertoires were released. The samples were drawn from the first 160 participants of the ongoing ImmuneRACE study and from 1,200 or so subjects provided by 6 global collaborators. A de-identified subject ID, COVID-19 status, age in years and sex were almost always included in the sample metadata. HLA class I and class II types, where available, came from metadata supplied by the sample provider rather than from assay-based typing.

Beyond this particular receptor, the publication reports: The amount of clinical and demographic metadata varied by source and participant and was provided uncurated.

The immunoSEQ Assay, a bias-controlled multiplex PCR, was used to amplify TCRbeta CDR3 regions from genomic DNA. The study's processing was this. Nucleated cell counts per sample were estimated from amplification of reference gene primers within the assay. To quantify the absolute abundance of each unique TCRbeta CDR3 rearrangement, sequence reads were collapsed and filtered. For each sample, productive Simpson clonality was calculated as the square root of Simpson's diversity index across productive rearrangements. This is the immuneACCESS table as TCRdb keeps it, with only in-frame sequences that have V and J called. A part of the clones is gone; compared with another copy, unresolved V genes explain less than half, and the rest is unexplained. Clone size and V and J calls were adopted from that table, with D and trimming inferred from the DNA. In this sample the table shows around 170,000 clones, more than 70% of which occur a single time. The leading ten clones occupy roughly 4.2% of the sample.

The collaborating institutions used their own protocols to collect whole blood in K2EDTA tubes. For TCRbeta analysis, collaborators shipped samples as frozen whole blood, isolated PBMCs, or DNA extracted from either of those sample types. This clone was found once. No cognate antigen has been identified for it. The input lacks base qualities; no much larger clone sits a single base away. Inclusive of the bounding cysteine and phenylalanine, the CDR3 is 13 residues long. Just CDR3 DNA is preserved here, 39 bases in frame from base 1. CDR1 and CDR2, per the germline V gene, are MNHEY and SVGAGI. At the junction V is shortened by 2 bases and J by 5 bases; bases outside the gene matches: 2.

The receptor comes from a woman younger than 45 with acute or convalescent COVID-19. The sequence joins TRBV6-5 to TRBJ1-1, and TRBD1 matches 7 of the central bases. The sample consisted of peripheral blood. The CDR3 sequence is CASSYNRGTEAFF. The DNA sequence is given as TGTGCCAGCAGTTACAACAGGGGAACTGAAGCTTTCTTT.